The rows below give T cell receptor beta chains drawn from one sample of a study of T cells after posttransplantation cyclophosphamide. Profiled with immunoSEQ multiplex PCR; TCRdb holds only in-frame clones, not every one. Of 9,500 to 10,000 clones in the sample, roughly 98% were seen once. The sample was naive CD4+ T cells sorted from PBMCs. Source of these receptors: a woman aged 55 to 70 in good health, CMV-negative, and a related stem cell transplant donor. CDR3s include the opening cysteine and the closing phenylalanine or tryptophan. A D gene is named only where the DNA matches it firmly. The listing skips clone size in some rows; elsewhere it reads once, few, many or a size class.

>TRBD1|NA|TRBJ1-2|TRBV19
CASTSETGGYYGYTF
TGTGCCAGTACCTCCGAGACAGGGGGCTACTATGGCTACACCTTC
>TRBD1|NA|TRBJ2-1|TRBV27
CASSFNGQGAVNEQFF
TGTGCCAGCAGTTTTAATGGGCAGGGGGCGGTCAATGAGCAGTTCTTC
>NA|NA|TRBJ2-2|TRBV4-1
CASSQEHRTANTGELFF
TGCGCCAGCAGCCAAGAGCATAGGACAGCGAACACCGGGGAGCTGTTTTTT
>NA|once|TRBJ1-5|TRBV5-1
CASSPDPTDNQPQHF
TGCGCCAGCAGCCCGGACCCGACAGACAATCAGCCCCAGCATTTT
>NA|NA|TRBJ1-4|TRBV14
CASSQDTPQKLFF
TGTGCCAGCAGCCAAGATACTCCCCAAAAACTGTTTTTT
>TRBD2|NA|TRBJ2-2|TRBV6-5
CASRGGRVSTGELFF
TGTGCCAGCAGGGGCGGGAGAGTAAGCACCGGGGAGCTGTTTTTT
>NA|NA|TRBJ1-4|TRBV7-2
CASSLRRRPNEKLFF
TGTGCCAGCAGCTTACGTCGGAGGCCTAATGAAAAACTGTTTTTT
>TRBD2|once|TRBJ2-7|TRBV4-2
CASSHGPGLAAYEQYF
TGTGCCAGCAGCCACGGTCCGGGACTAGCGGCCTACGAGCAGTACTTC
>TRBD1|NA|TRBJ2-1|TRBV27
CASSSYRGRDEQFF
TGTGCCAGCAGTTCGTACAGGGGTCGAGATGAGCAGTTCTTC
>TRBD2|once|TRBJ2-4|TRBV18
CASSPGPGLAGAILAKNIQYF
TGTGCCAGCTCACCAGGGCCTGGACTAGCGGGAGCTATACTAGCCAAAAACATTCAGTACTTC
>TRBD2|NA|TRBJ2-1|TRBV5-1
CASSLSSGGAYEQFF
TGCGCCAGCAGCTTGTCCAGCGGGGGGGCTTATGAGCAGTTCTTC
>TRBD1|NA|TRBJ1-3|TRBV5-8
CASSGGQSANTIYF
TGTGCCAGCAGCGGGGGACAGTCAGCCAACACCATATATTTT
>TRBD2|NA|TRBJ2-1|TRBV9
CASSVALGGGDYNEQFF
TGTGCCAGCAGCGTAGCACTGGGCGGGGGGGACTACAATGAGCAGTTCTTC
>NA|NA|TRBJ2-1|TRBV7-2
CASSLSYARGTDEQFF
TGTGCCAGCAGCTTGTCTTATGCGCGAGGAACCGATGAGCAGTTCTTC
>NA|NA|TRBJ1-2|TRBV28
CASSLREFYGYTF
TGTGCCAGCAGTTTAAGGGAGTTCTATGGCTACACCTTC
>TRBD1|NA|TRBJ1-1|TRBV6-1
CASSVGQGFTEAFF
TGTGCCAGCAGTGTAGGACAGGGGTTCACTGAAGCTTTCTTT
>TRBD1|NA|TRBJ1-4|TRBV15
CATSRDRTGGFEKLFF
TGTGCCACCAGCAGAGATCGGACAGGGGGCTTTGAAAAACTGTTTTTT
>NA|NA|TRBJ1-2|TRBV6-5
CASSGRVRPHYGYTF
TGTGCCAGCAGTGGGAGGGTCAGGCCCCATTATGGCTACACCTTC
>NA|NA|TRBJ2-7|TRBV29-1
CSVGGPVEQYF
TGCAGCGTTGGGGGGCCGGTCGAGCAGTACTTC
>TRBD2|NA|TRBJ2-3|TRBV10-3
CAIASGGTDTQYF
TGTGCCATCGCTAGCGGGGGGACAGATACGCAGTATTTT
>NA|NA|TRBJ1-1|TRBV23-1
CNRDTRLKGEAFF
TGCAACAGGGACACCAGATTGAAAGGAGAAGCTTTCTTT
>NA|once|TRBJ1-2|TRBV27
CASSLLGGYGYTF
TGTGCCAGCAGTTTATTAGGCGGCTATGGCTACACCTTC
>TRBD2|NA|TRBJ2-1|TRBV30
CAWSVSGRGDNEQFF
TGTGCCTGGAGTGTATCCGGGAGGGGCGACAATGAGCAGTTCTTC
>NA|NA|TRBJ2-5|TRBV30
CAWSPLDRPTETQYF
TGTGCCTGGAGCCCACTCGACAGGCCGACGGAGACCCAGTACTTC
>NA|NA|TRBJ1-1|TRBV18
CASSSSRDTEAFF
TGTGCCAGCTCATCGTCACGAGACACTGAAGCTTTCTTT
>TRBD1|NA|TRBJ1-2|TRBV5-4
CASSLTGTDGYTF
TGTGCCAGCAGCTTGACCGGGACAGATGGCTACACCTTC
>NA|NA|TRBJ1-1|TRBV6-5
CASQVLAYTEAFF
TGTGCCAGCCAGGTTCTAGCCTACACTGAAGCTTTCTTT